These 25 T cell receptor beta chains were sequenced from one sample in a study of cytotoxic CD8 clonotypes in ibrutinib-treated CLL. Produced via immunoSEQ multiplex PCR; TCRdb's table is partial and in-frame only. Counted here are roughly 160,000 clones, roughly 86% occurring once; the ten biggest clones make up approximately 2%. The sample here was PBMCs, taken after 12 months of ibrutinib treatment. Every receptor here comes from a human donor with chronic lymphocytic leukemia.

Points on this clone: One end of the junction does not line up with germline, which may come from a read error. V and J are TRBV12-5 and TRBJ1-1, with a tentative D call TRBD1 (5 bases). The CDR3 has 12 residues. The germline V gene encodes CDR1 LGHNT and CDR2 FRNRAP. As DNA, the CDR3 is TGTGCTAGTGGCCTGACGGCCGGGGGGAGCGTCTTT. This gives the protein CASGLTAGGSVF.

This chain connects TRBV11-1 to TRBJ1-2; D call uncertain. The V gene lost 5 bases and the J gene lost 0 bases, with 13 bases spanning the gap. The CDR3 totals 15 residues. Germline lookup yields CDR1 SGHAT and CDR2 FQDESV (reference sequence). The CDR3: CASSPTVTSNYGYTF. In nucleotides, the CDR3 is TGTGCCAGCAGCCCGACCGTCACCTCTAACTATGGCTACACCTTC.

This clone occurred once. The chain joins TRBV7-6 to TRBJ1-3; D remains unclear. Germline CDR1 reads SGHVS; CDR2 reads FNYEAQ. The V end was cut by 5 bases, the J end by 0 bases, with 2 bases between. The CDR3 is 12 residues long. DNA for the CDR3: TGTGCCAGCAGCAACTCTGGAAACACCATATATTTT. Its translation is CASSNSGNTIYF. Filled out from reference TRBV7-6 and TRBJ1-3, the complete variable domain reads GAGVSQSPRYKVTKRGQDVALRCDPISGHVSLYWYRQALGQGPEFLTYFNYEAQQDKSGLPNDRFSAERPEGSISTLTIQRTEQRDSAMYRCASSNSGNTIYFGEGSWLTVV.

The V gene is TRBV2, the J gene TRBJ2-7; 8 bases agree with TRBD1. The CDR3 totals 12 residues. Germline assignment: CDR1 SNHLY and CDR2 FYNNEI. V gave up 9 bases and J gave up 5 bases; unmatched junction bases: 6. The CDR3 DNA sequence: TGTGCCAGTAGACAGGGGAGCGACGAGCAGTACTTC. This sequence encodes CASRQGSDEQYF.

This chain's CDR3 is CASSRSETQYF. DNA of the CDR3: TGTGCCAGCAGCCGATCGGAGACCCAGTACTTC. This rearrangement joins TRBV5-6 to TRBJ2-5; no firm D call. The CDR3 has 11 residues. The germline V and J ends were trimmed by 4 bases and 5 bases, with 6 bases remaining between them. The germline CDR1 and CDR2 sequences are SGHDT and YYEEEE.

The V gene is TRBV5-5, the J gene TRBJ1-2; 7 bases match TRBD1. Germline V gene data show CDR1 as SGHKS and CDR2 as YYEKEE (reference sequence). This CDR3 comprises 13 residues. With V trimmed by 2 bases and J by 7 bases, 5 bases remained unmatched. In nucleotides, the CDR3 is TGTGCCAGCAGCTTACGGACAGGCGGTGGCTACACCTTC. Encoded protein: CASSLRTGGGYTF.

This sequence joins TRBV19 and TRBJ2-7; D gene uncertain. Between the trimmed V and J ends, which lost 6 bases and 5 bases, there was a span of 14 bases. Germline CDR1 LNHDA, CDR2 SQIVND (reference sequence). The CDR3 consists of 13 residues. CDR3 loop: CASRSRVSNEQYF. In DNA form, the CDR3 reads TGTGCCAGTAGATCCCGAGTTAGTAACGAGCAGTACTTC.

The chain joins TRBV29-1 to TRBJ2-1, with TRBD1 matching 10 bases. The CDR3 covers 14 residues. V lost 6 bases, J lost 2 bases, and 4 bases stayed unmatched. The germline CDR1 and CDR2 sequences are SQVTM and ANQGSEA. In nucleotides, the CDR3 is TGCAGCGTGAGGGGGACAGGGGCCTACAATGAGCAGTTCTTC. Its translation: CSVRGTGAYNEQFF.

This chain links TRBV11-2 with TRBJ2-1; no reliable D call. CDR1 SGHAT and CDR2 FQNNGV come from the germline V gene. V lost 5 bases and J 7 bases, leaving 15 bases between the germline ends. The CDR3 has 14 amino acids. The CDR3 spells CASSEVGILNEQFF. The CDR3 DNA follows: TGTGCCAGCAGCGAGGTTGGAATATTGAATGAGCAGTTCTTC.

The DNA for the CDR3 is TGTGCCAGCAGCCGTAGGGGGCGGGGGGCCACAGATACGCAGTATTTT. Translated: CASSRRGRGATDTQYF. J is TRBJ2-3 and V is TRBV28; possible D gene TRBD2, 8 bases. The CDR3 is 16 residues long. Germline CDR1 and CDR2: MDHEN and SYDVKM. Trimming pared 6 bases from V and 2 bases from J, leaving 18 bases between.

This clone appeared a few times. This chain joins TRBV11-3 and TRBJ1-1; D not certain. Germline V lookup: CDR1 SGHNT, CDR2 YENEEA. V lost 2 bases and J 1 base, leaving 5 bases between the germline ends. There are 13 residues in the CDR3. CDR3 in DNA: TGTGCCAGCAGCTTACATTCGAACACTGAAGCTTTCTTT. Amino acids: CASSLHSNTEAFF. Using reference TRBV11-3 and TRBJ1-1 for the parts outside the CDR3, the full variable domain is EAGVVQSPRYKIIEKKQPVAFWCNPISGHNTLYWYLQNLGQGPELLIRYENEEAVDDSQLPKDRFSAERLKGVDSTLKIQPAELGDSAVYLCASSLHSNTEAFFGQGTRLTVV.

The chain uses TRBV4-1 and TRBJ2-3; D gene uncertain. The CDR3 has 12 amino acids. Trimming removed 2 bases at V and 8 bases at J, with 8 bases between. The V gene's germline CDR1 is MGHRA and CDR2 YSYEKL. The CDR3 DNA follows: TGCGCCAGCAGCCAACTCGTGGGTACGCAGTATTTT. Protein sequence: CASSQLVGTQYF.

The chain uses TRBV6-5 and TRBJ2-1, with 9 bases that match TRBD2. Germline assignment: CDR1 MNHEY and CDR2 SVGAGI. The CDR3 loop spans 16 amino acids. Germline trimming cut 2 bases from V and 4 bases from J; bases unmatched to any gene: 6. CDR3 residues: CASSYRASGAYNEQFF. DNA of the CDR3: TGTGCCAGCAGTTACCGGGCTAGCGGGGCTTACAATGAGCAGTTCTTC.

The sample holds a few counts of this clone. This chain connects TRBV28 to TRBJ1-2; 11 bases agree with TRBD1. CDR1 MDHEN and CDR2 SYDVKM come from the germline V gene. Losses at the gene ends were 6 bases for V and 7 bases for J; bases not matched to a gene: 7. The CDR3 spans 14 residues. CDR3 in DNA: TGTGCCAGCAGCCTCGGACAGGGGGCGCGTGGCTACACCTTC. This gives the protein CASSLGQGARGYTF.

The chain is built from TRBV5-8 and TRBJ2-1; no reliable D call. The V and J ends lost 1 base and 10 bases respectively, with 15 bases between them. Germline V gives CDR1 SGHTS, CDR2 YDEGEE. The CDR3 loop spans 14 amino acids. In DNA form, the CDR3 reads TGTGCCAGCAGCTTGTACTCAAATTTCGCCGAGCAGTTCTTC. It yields the protein CASSLYSNFAEQFF.

The chain links TRBV4-1 to TRBJ1-4; 7 bases match TRBD1. Germline CDR1 MGHRA, CDR2 YSYEKL. The CDR3 runs 15 residues. V was clipped by 6 bases and J by 7 bases; unmatched bases: 11. CDR3 in DNA: TGCGCCAGCAGTCCACTAACAGGGGAAGGTGAAAAACTGTTTTTT. Translated, it gives CASSPLTGEGEKLFF.

This clone showed up just once. The chain couples TRBV5-1 to TRBJ2-1; D could derive from TRBD1 or TRBD2 (5 bases each). Trimming took 3 bases from V and 7 from J, leaving 17 bases between them. This CDR3 contains 15 residues. The germline CDR1 and CDR2 sequences are SGHRS and YFSETQ. The CDR3 DNA follows: TGCGCCAGCAGCTGGGGGACGGAAAGGTGGAATGAGCAGTTCTTC. Translated, it gives CASSWGTERWNEQFF.

This clone occurred a few times. The rearrangement links TRBV13 to TRBJ1-2; D is perhaps TRBD1 (6 bases). Germline V gene sequence: CDR1 PRHDT, CDR2 FYEKMQ (reference sequence). V gave up 1 base and J gave up 8 bases, with 11 bases separating them. This CDR3 has 13 residues. The CDR3 nucleotides read TGTGCCAGCAGCTTAGTACGACAGGACGGCTACACCTTC. Its translation is CASSLVRQDGYTF.

V gene TRBV21-1 combines with J gene TRBJ2-7; TRBD1, as called in the table, went unchecked against the DNA. TRBV21-1 is assigned pseudogene status. This CDR3 region has 17 residues. The CDR3 is CASGDRDAPLGSYEQYF. CDR3 in DNA: TGTGCCAGCGGGGACAGGGACGCGCCTCTCGGGTCCTACGAGCAGTACTTC.

The gene calls are TRBV10-3 and TRBJ2-1; 12 bases agree with TRBD2. J lost 7 bases, V lost 10 bases, and 11 bases had no gene match. The CDR3 is 15 residues long. Germline V gene lookup returns CDR1 ENHRY and CDR2 SYGVKD. The CDR3 coding sequence is TGTGCCACAGTGGCTAGCGGGAGGGGGGCGAATGAGCAGTTCTTC. This codes for CATVASGRGANEQFF.

The chain is built from TRBV7-8 and TRBJ1-4; D unclear. From germline, CDR1 is SGHVS and CDR2 FQNEAQ. This CDR3 region has 12 residues. V was trimmed by 7 bases and J by 7 bases, leaving 10 bases between them. Written as DNA, the CDR3 is TGTGCCAGCAACGGAATGGGTGAAAAACTGTTTTTT. It codes for CASNGMGEKLFF.

V gene TRBV19 combines with J gene TRBJ1-1; TRBD1 might be the D (5 bases). Trimming removed 0 bases at V and 6 bases at J, with 17 bases between. This CDR3 has 16 amino acids. Germline CDR1 is LNHDA and CDR2 is SQIVND (reference sequence). The chain's CDR3 is CASSIEGDRLAAEAFF. Here the CDR3 DNA reads TGTGCCAGTAGTATAGAGGGGGACCGCCTAGCGGCTGAAGCTTTCTTT.

V usage is TRBV11-1 and J usage is TRBJ1-1; no reliable D call. Germline CDR1 is SGHAT and CDR2 is FQDESV (reference sequence). Trimming removed 2 bases from V and 0 bases from J, with 13 bases in between. This CDR3 is built from 16 residues. CDR3 in DNA: TGTGCCAGCAGCTTAAGACGGAATACCTTGAACACTGAAGCTTTCTTT. Amino acids: CASSLRRNTLNTEAFF.

This clone was seen ten or more times. V and J are TRBV28 and TRBJ2-2; D possibly corresponds to TRBD1 (6 bases). The CDR3 is 15 residues long. V was shortened by 6 bases and J by 1 base, with 12 bases between the two germline ends. Germline CDR1 MDHEN, CDR2 SYDVKM. The CDR3 sequence: CASSNSGQNTGELFF. In nucleotides, the CDR3 is TGTGCCAGCAGCAACTCGGGACAGAACACCGGGGAGCTGTTTTTT.

The gene calls are TRBV28 and TRBJ2-5; 8 bases are a match to TRBD1. This CDR3 is 15 amino acids long. Germline values: CDR1 MDHEN, CDR2 SYDVKM. Germline trimming cut 8 bases from V and 5 bases from J; bases unmatched to any gene: 13. CDR3 sequence (DNA): TGTGCCAGCTCGCCGACGGACAGGGTACGTGAGACCCAGTACTTC. This translates into CASSPTDRVRETQYF.